These 4 T cell receptor beta chains were all obtained from the same sample, sequenced in a study of OX40 agonist ivuxolimab in advanced cancers. Clones were read by immunoSEQ multiplex PCR, and TCRdb kept only the in-frame ones, dropping some. The sample contains 35,000 to 55,000 clones, roughly four fifths of which appear only once. The source material was CD4+ or CD8+ T cells sorted from blood, sampled in a trial of the OX40 agonist ivuxolimab. These receptors were taken from an adult with an advanced solid tumor such as melanoma, head and neck, liver or kidney cancer.

The V call is TRBV6-1, the J call TRBJ2-1; a weak D match, TRBD1 (6 bases). The V gene lost 3 bases and the J gene lost 7 bases, with 22 bases spanning the gap. In germline, CDR1 is MNHNS, CDR2 SASEGT. The CDR3 has 17 amino acids. CDR3 amino acids: CASSDGPGLGGGNEQFF. Written as DNA, the CDR3 is TGTGCCAGCAGTGATGGGCCGGGATTAGGGGGTGGGAATGAGCAGTTCTTC.

The V and J genes are TRBV5-6 and TRBJ2-7; TRBD2 matches at 7 bases. Germline V gives CDR1 SGHDT, CDR2 YYEEEE. CDR3 length: 13 amino acids. The J segment lost 3 bases and the V segment lost 1 base, leaving 1 base of the junction unmatched. The CDR3 here is CASSLPSGYEQYF. Written as DNA, the CDR3 is TGTGCCAGCAGCTTGCCTAGCGGCTACGAGCAGTACTTC.

This clone has more than one count but fewer than ten. The genes are TRBV6-1 and TRBJ2-3; D is undetermined. The CDR3 runs to 11 residues. Trimming removed 6 bases from V and 2 bases from J, with 3 bases in between. Germline V gene sequence: CDR1 MNHNS, CDR2 SASEGT. CDR3 coding DNA: TGTGCCAGCAGGACCACAGATACGCAGTATTTT. Its translation: CASRTTDTQYF.

This chain connects TRBV29-1 to TRBJ1-2; no firm D call. The CDR3 is 15 residues long. The germline V gene has CDR1 SQVTM and CDR2 ANQGSEA. V dropped 3 bases and J dropped 2 bases, with 16 bases sitting between them. The CDR3 loop is CSVDNLRDQNYGYTF. The CDR3 region has the DNA TGCAGCGTTGATAATCTGAGAGACCAAAACTATGGCTACACCTTC.